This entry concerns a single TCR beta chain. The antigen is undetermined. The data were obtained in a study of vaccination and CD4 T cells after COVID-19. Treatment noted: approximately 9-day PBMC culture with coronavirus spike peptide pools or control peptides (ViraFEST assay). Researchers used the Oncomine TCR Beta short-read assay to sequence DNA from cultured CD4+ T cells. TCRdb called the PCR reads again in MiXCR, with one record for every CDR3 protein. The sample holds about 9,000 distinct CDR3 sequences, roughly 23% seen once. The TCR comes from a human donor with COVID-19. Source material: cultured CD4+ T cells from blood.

The CDR3 sequence is CSAWYNRMNTEAFF. The CDR3 DNA sequence: TGCAGCGCATGGTATAACCGAATGAACACTGAAGCTTTCTTT. V and J are TRBV29-1 and TRBJ1-1, with D unclear. Germline V gene lookup returns CDR1 SQVTM and CDR2 ANQGSEA. The V end was cut by 7 bases, the J end by 0 bases, with 15 bases between. The length of the CDR3 is 14 residues. The whole variable domain, filled in from reference TRBV29-1 and TRBJ1-1, reads SAVISQKPSRDICQRGTSLTIQCQVDSQVTMMFWYRQQPGQSLTLIATANQGSEATYESGFVIDKFPISRPNLTFSTLTVSNMSPEDSSIYLCSAWYNRMNTEAFFGQGTRLTVV.